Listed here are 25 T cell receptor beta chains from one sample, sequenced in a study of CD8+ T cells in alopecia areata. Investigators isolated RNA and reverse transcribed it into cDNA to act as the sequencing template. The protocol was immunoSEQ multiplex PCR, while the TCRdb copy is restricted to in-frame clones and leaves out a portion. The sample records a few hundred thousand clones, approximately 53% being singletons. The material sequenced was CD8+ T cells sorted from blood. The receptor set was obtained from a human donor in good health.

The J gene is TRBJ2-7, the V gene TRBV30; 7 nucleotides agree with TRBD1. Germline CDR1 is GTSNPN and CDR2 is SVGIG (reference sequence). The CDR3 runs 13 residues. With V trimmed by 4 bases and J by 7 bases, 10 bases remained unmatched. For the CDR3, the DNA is TGTGCCTGGACTCATAAGGGGGCGAGGGAGCAGTACTTC. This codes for CAWTHKGAREQYF.

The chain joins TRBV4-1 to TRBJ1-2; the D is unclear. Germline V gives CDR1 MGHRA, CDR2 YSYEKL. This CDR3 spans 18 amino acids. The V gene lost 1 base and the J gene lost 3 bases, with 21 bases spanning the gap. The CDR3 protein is CASSQVSLVAKPDYGYTF. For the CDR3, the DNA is TGCGCCAGCAGCCAAGTTTCGTTGGTAGCCAAACCAGACTATGGCTACACCTTC.

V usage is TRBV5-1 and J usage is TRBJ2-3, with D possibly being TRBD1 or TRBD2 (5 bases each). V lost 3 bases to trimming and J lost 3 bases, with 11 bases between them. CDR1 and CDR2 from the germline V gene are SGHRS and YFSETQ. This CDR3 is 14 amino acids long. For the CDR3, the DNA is TGCGCCAGCAGCTCCTCTGGGGGAACAGATACGCAGTATTTT. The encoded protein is CASSSSGGTDTQYF.

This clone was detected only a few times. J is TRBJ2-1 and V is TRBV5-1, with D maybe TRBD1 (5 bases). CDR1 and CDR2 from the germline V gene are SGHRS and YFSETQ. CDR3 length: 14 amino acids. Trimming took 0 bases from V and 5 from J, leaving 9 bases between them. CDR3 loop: CASSLAPGNNEQFF. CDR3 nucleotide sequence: TGCGCCAGCAGCTTGGCTCCAGGGAACAATGAGCAGTTCTTC.

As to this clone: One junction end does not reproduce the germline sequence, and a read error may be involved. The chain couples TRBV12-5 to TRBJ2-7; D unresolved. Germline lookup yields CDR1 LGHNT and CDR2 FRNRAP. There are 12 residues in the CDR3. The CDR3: CASGFGWDEQYF. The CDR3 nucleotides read TGTGCCAGTGGTTTCGGCTGGGACGAGCAGTACTTC.

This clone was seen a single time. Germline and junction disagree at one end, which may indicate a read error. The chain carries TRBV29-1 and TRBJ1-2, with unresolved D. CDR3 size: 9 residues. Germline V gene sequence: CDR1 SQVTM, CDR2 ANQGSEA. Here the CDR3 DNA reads TGCAGCGTTGATACCTTCCAGGCCTTC. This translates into CSVDTFQAF.

The CDR3 here is CASSVGRNQPQHF. In DNA, the CDR3 is TGTGCCAGCAGCGTCGGGCGCAATCAGCCCCAGCATTTT. V usage is TRBV5-4 and J usage is TRBJ1-5; D not resolved. The CDR3 has 13 amino acids. Germline V gene sequence: CDR1 SGHNT, CDR2 YYREEE (reference sequence). V gave up 4 bases and J gave up 2 bases, with 7 bases separating them.

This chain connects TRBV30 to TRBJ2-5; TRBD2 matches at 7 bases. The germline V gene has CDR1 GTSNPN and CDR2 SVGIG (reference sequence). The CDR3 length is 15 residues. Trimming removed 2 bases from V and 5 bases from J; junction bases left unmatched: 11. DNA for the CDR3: TGTGCCTGGAGTTCGGGGGGAGGCCCGCAGGAGACCCAGTACTTC. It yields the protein CAWSSGGGPQETQYF.

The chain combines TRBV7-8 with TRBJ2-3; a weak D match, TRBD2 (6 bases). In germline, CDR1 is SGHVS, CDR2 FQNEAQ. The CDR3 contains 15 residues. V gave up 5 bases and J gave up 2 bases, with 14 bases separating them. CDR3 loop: CASSGGALLTDTQYF. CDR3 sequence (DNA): TGTGCCAGCAGCGGCGGGGCCTTACTCACAGATACGCAGTATTTT.

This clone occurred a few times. The CDR3 reads CASSHISEAFF. Written as DNA, the CDR3 is TGTGCCAGTAGTCACATCTCTGAAGCTTTCTTT. The chain carries TRBV19 and TRBJ1-1; unclear D gene. Germline loops: CDR1 LNHDA, CDR2 SQIVND (reference sequence). CDR3 length: 11 residues. Trimming took off 5 bases at V and 6 bases at J, with 7 bases between the two ends.

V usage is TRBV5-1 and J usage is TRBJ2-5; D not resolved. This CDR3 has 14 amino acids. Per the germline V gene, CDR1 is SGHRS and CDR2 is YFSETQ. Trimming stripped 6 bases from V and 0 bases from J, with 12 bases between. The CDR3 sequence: CASTLGPYQETQYF. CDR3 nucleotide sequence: TGCGCCAGCACCTTAGGCCCCTACCAAGAGACCCAGTACTTC.

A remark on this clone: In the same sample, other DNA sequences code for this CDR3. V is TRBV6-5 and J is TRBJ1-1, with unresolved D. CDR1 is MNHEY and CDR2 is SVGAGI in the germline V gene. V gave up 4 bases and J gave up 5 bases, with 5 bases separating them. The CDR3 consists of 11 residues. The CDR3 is CASSLGTEAFF. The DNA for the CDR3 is TGTGCCAGCAGTTTGGGGACTGAAGCTTTCTTT.

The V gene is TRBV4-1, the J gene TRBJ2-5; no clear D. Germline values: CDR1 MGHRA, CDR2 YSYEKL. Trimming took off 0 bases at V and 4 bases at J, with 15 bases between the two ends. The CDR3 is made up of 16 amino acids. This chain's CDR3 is CASSQEPPGLGETQYF. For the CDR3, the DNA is TGCGCCAGCAGCCAAGAGCCTCCCGGGCTCGGAGAGACCCAGTACTTC.

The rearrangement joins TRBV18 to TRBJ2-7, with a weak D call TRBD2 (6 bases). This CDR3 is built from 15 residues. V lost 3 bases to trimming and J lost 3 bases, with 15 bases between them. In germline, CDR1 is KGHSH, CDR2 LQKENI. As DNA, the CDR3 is TGTGCCAGCTCACCGACCCGGGACGGGAGCTACGAGCAGTACTTC. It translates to CASSPTRDGSYEQYF.

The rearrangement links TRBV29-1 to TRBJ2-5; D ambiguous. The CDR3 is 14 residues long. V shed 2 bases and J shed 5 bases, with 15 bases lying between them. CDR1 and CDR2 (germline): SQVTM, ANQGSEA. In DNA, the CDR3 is TGCAGCGTTGAATTGGTTGGGTTTTCGGAGACCCAGTACTTC. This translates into CSVELVGFSETQYF.

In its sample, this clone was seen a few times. Written as DNA, the CDR3 is TGTGCCAGCAGTTCGACCGAAAGGGCCCCTCCATACGAGCAGTACTTC. Residues: CASSSTERAPPYEQYF. The rearrangement uses TRBV27 and TRBJ2-7, with D unresolved. V lost 4 bases, J lost 4 bases, and 20 bases lay in between. The CDR3 consists of 16 residues. The germline V gene has CDR1 MNHEY and CDR2 SMNVEV (reference sequence).

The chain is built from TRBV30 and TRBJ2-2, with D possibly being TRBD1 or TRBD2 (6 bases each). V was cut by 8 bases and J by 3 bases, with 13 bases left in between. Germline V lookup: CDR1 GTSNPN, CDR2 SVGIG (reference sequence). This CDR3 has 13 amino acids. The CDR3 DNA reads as TGTGCCCTTGAGGAGGGGGACACCGGGGAGCTGTTTTTT. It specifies CALEEGDTGELFF.

The CDR3 is CASSLEPTGGLNIQYF. The CDR3 nucleotides are TGCGCCAGCAGCTTGGAACCGACTGGGGGCTTAAACATTCAGTACTTC. The chain is built from TRBV5-1 and TRBJ2-4; D is perhaps TRBD1 (6 bases). Germline values: CDR1 SGHRS, CDR2 YFSETQ. This CDR3 spans 16 amino acids. Trimming pared 0 bases from V and 6 bases from J, leaving 16 bases between.

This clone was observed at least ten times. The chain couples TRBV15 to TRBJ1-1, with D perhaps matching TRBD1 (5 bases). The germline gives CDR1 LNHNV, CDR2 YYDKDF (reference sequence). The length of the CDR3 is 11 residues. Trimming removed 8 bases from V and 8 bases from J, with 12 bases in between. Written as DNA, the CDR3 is TGTGCCACCGGCCCGGGACGGGAAGCTTTCTTT. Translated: CATGPGREAFF.

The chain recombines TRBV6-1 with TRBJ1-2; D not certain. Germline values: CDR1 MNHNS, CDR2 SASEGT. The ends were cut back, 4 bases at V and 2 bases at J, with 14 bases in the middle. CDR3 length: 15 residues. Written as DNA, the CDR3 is TGTGCCAGCAGTGCCGGGGTGAGGGAAAACTATGGCTACACCTTC. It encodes CASSAGVRENYGYTF.

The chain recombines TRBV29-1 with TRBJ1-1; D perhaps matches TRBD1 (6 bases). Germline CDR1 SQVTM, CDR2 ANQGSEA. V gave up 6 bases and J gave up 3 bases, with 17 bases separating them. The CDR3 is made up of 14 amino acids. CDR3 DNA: TGCAGCGTCCAGGAGGGGGGGGGAGACACTGAAGCTTTCTTT. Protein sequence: CSVQEGGGDTEAFF. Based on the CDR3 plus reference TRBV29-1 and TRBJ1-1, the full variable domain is SAVISQKPSRDICQRGTSLTIQCQVDSQVTMMFWYRQQPGQSLTLIATANQGSEATYESGFVIDKFPISRPNLTFSTLTVSNMSPEDSSIYLCSVQEGGGDTEAFFGQGTRLTVV.

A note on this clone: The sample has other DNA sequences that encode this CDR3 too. CDR3 nucleotides: TGTGCCAGCAGTTTGAGCAGGAATAGCAATCAGCCCCAGCATTTT. The encoded protein is CASSLSRNSNQPQHF. The chain employs TRBV27 and TRBJ1-5; D call uncertain. The V end lost 3 bases, the J end lost 0 bases, and 9 bases lay between the germline ends. Germline loops: CDR1 MNHEY, CDR2 SMNVEV (reference sequence). The CDR3 consists of 15 residues.

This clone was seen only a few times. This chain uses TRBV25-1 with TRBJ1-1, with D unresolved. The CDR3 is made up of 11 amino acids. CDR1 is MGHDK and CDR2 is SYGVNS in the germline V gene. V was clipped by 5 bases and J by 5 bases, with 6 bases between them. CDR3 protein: CASSQSTEAFF. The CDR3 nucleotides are TGTGCCAGCAGTCAGTCAACTGAAGCTTTCTTT.

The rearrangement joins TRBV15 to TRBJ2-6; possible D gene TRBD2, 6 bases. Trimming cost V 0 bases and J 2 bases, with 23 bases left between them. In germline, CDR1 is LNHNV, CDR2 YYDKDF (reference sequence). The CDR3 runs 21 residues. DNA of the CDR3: TGTGCCACCAGCAGAGATGGAGGGAACAGACTAGAGTTAGCTGGGGCCAACGTCCTGACTTTC. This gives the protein CATSRDGGNRLELAGANVLTF.

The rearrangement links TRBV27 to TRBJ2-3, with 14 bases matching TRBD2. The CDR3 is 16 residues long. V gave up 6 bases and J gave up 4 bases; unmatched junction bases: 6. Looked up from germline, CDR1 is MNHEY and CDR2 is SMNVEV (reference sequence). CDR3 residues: CASSPGLAGGSDTQYF. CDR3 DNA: TGTGCCAGCAGCCCCGGACTAGCGGGGGGATCAGATACGCAGTATTTT.